This T cell receptor (beta chain) was recovered during a study of blood T cell repertoires in COVID-19. As for the study in general: PBMCs, B-cell-depleted T cells, or T cells provided the cDNA or gDNA that made up the material.

Method: immunoSEQ multiplex PCR; TCRdb's copy keeps in-frame clones and lacks some. The sample holds about 150,000 clones; roughly 88% are singletons and the top ten take roughly 4.3%. V was clipped by 4 bases and J by 2 bases; unmatched bases: 4. Germline V gene data show CDR1 as SGHTA and CDR2 as FQGNSA. The CDR3 runs 16 residues. The rearrangement links TRBV7-2 to TRBJ1-5; 11 positions match TRBD1. The source is a man aged 45-65 years who had recovered from COVID-19. Sequenced: PBMCs or T cells enriched from blood (not recorded which). The CDR3 loop is CASSSGQGVRNQPQHF. For the CDR3, the DNA is TGTGCCAGCAGCTCGGGACAGGGGGTCCGCAATCAGCCCCAGCATTTT.